This note documents a single T cell receptor beta chain sequence. Its antigen is not known. Donors consisted of healthy bone marrow donors. Both 60 Vbeta primers and 13 Jbeta primers went into the PCR. Source study methods: A follow-up analysis tallied around 76 million unique TCR beta chains, roughly 10 million shared. Clones were read by immunoSEQ multiplex PCR, and TCRdb kept only the in-frame ones, dropping some. That table is the source of V, J and clone size, and D and trimming were worked out from the DNA. The data show about 140,000 clones, with around four fifths seen just once and about 1.5% held by the top ten. The data were taken from a study of cytomegalovirus exposure and HLA in healthy donors. Study results and caveats: V- and J-gene trimming of TCR beta was linked (in a later analysis) to a missense DCLRE1C variant.

The CDR3 spans 14 residues. Germline CDR1 reads MNHEY; CDR2 reads SVGAGI. V gave up 8 bases and J gave up 0 bases, with 10 bases separating them. This sequence originates from a man aged 30 to 45 in good health and CMV-seropositive. The sequenced sample consisted of PBMCs. The V gene is TRBV6-5, the J gene TRBJ1-4; D is unclear. CDR3 amino acids: CASGLVATNEKLFF. The CDR3 nucleotides are TGTGCCAGCGGCCTAGTTGCAACTAATGAAAAACTGTTTTTT.